The entry below describes one T cell receptor beta chain. These data come from a study of tumor-infiltrating lymphocytes in primary liver carcinoma. Study-level background: Samples gave roughly 3.65 to 7.13 million productive TCRbeta reads, similar across tissue types.

Unsorted whole blood supplied the RNA, and germline DNA was extracted too. Researchers generated TCR beta cDNA from approximately 0.55 ug of total RNA, relying on a constant-region primer. Generation of the TCR beta libraries relied on three nested multiplex PCR rounds using slightly modified ARM-PCR. TRBV1-TRBV30 forward primers paired with a C-beta reverse primer drove the first two PCR rounds, about 10 cycles each. TCRdb redid the calling of the multiplex PCR reads with MiXCR, one entry per CDR3 protein. The table records fewer than 250,000 distinct CDR3 sequences, about two thirds of them present only once. Germline V CDR1 and CDR2: MNHEY, SVGAGI. This CDR3 contains 13 residues. Trimming removed 0 bases from V and 1 base from J, with 0 bases in between.

V gene TRBV6-5 combines with J gene TRBJ2-2; D is uncertain. This receptor was identified in a woman aged 55-75 years with primary liver carcinoma and hepatitis B virus infection. The specimen was peripheral blood. The CDR3 here is CASSYSNTGELFF. DNA for the CDR3: TGTGCCAGCAGTTACTCGAACACCGGGGAGCTGTTTTTT.